Shown below are 29 T cell receptor beta chains from a single sample sequenced in a study of shared clonotypes between healthy human individuals. Method: immunoSEQ multiplex PCR; TCRdb's copy keeps in-frame clones and lacks some. The table includes almost 750,000 clones, just under 75% detected once. The sample was memory CD4+ T cells sorted from blood. Sample subset: CD45RA-negative fraction. The receptors shown here come from a woman aged 25-40 years in good health.

V is TRBV19 and J is TRBJ1-1; D perhaps matches TRBD1 (5 bases). The germline CDR1 and CDR2 sequences are LNHDA and SQIVND (reference sequence). The V gene lost 6 bases and the J gene lost 3 bases, with 26 bases spanning the gap. The CDR3 is 18 amino acids. The CDR3, as DNA: TGTGCCAGTAGCACCCCGGGGAGGGGATTTAGTCGGGACACTGAAGCTTTCTTT. As protein: CASSTPGRGFSRDTEAFF.

This rearrangement joins TRBV6-6 to TRBJ2-7; TRBD1 matches 9 bases. CDR3 length: 12 residues. J was trimmed by 6 bases and V by 6 bases; bases with no gene match: 3. The germline CDR1 and CDR2 sequences are MNHNY and SVGAGI (reference sequence). The DNA for the CDR3 is TGTGCCAGCAGGGGACAGGGCTCCGAGCAGTACTTC. As protein: CASRGQGSEQYF.

V is TRBV11-2 and J is TRBJ2-2; 7 bases match TRBD1. The CDR3 sequence is 15 residues long. CDR1 and CDR2 (germline): SGHAT, FQNNGV. Unmatched junction bases numbered 7, after V lost 5 bases and J lost 4 bases. CDR3: CASSTDRVATGELFF. DNA for the CDR3: TGTGCCAGCAGCACCGACAGGGTGGCCACCGGGGAGCTGTTTTTT. Looking up the rest from reference TRBV11-2 and TRBJ2-2 gives the full variable domain: EAGVAQSPRYKIIEKRQSVAFWCNPISGHATLYWYQQILGQGPKLLIQFQNNGVVDDSQLPKDRFSAERLKGVDSTLKIQPAKLEDSAVYLCASSTDRVATGELFFGEGSRLTVL.

The V call is TRBV5-5, the J call TRBJ2-7, with D possibly being TRBD2 (6 bases). Germline V gene data show CDR1 as SGHKS and CDR2 as YYEKEE (reference sequence). V was clipped by 0 bases and J by 12 bases, with 19 bases between them. The CDR3 totals 14 residues. CDR3 DNA: TGTGCCAGCAGCTTGGGGGAGGTTTCAGGCCGGCCGTACTTC. Translated, it gives CASSLGEVSGRPYF.

This clone was seen only a few times. This sample includes further DNA sequences coding for the same CDR3. The CDR3 sequence: CASSQGLAGVYEQYF. CDR3 in DNA: TGCGCCAGCAGCCAAGGACTAGCGGGAGTCTACGAGCAGTACTTC. The gene calls are TRBV4-1 and TRBJ2-7; 12 bases are shared with TRBD2. The CDR3 is made up of 15 amino acids. J lost 3 bases, V lost 1 base, and 1 base had no gene match. Germline loops: CDR1 MGHRA, CDR2 YSYEKL.

V usage is TRBV2 and J usage is TRBJ1-2, with 9 bases fitting TRBD1. The CDR3 covers 14 residues. Per germline, CDR1 SNHLY and CDR2 FYNNEI. With 2 bases clipped from V and 5 bases from J, the junction kept 3 bases outside the gene matches. CDR3 residues: CASSESGTGYGYTF. In DNA form, the CDR3 reads TGTGCCAGCAGTGAATCCGGGACAGGGTATGGCTACACCTTC.

The chain links TRBV7-2 to TRBJ2-4; D is perhaps TRBD2 (6 bases). Germline CDR1 and CDR2: SGHTA and FQGNSA. Deletions cut 1 base from V and 8 bases from J, with 21 bases between. The CDR3 length is 17 residues. CDR3 sequence (DNA): TGTGCCAGCAGCTTAGTGGCGCGGGGACTGACTGGGGACATTCAGTACTTC. Protein: CASSLVARGLTGDIQYF.

This clone was seen only a few times. The same CDR3 also results from other DNA sequences found in this sample. The chain links TRBV7-2 to TRBJ1-2, with D possibly TRBD1 on 5 matching bases. V was cut by 5 bases and J by 4 bases, with 14 bases left in between. CDR1 is SGHTA and CDR2 is FQGNSA in the germline V gene. The length of the CDR3 is 14 residues. The CDR3 loop reads CASSPQRDSYGYTF. CDR3 nucleotides: TGTGCCAGCAGCCCACAAAGGGACTCCTATGGCTACACCTTC.

This rearrangement joins TRBV11-1 to TRBJ1-4; no definite D call. CDR3 length: 13 residues. The V end lost 3 bases, the J end lost 11 bases, and 13 bases lay between the germline ends. CDR1 is SGHAT and CDR2 is FQDESV in the germline V gene (reference sequence). CDR3 DNA: TGTGCCAGCAGCTTGAACACGGTAGAGAAACTGTTTTTT. Translation gives CASSLNTVEKLFF.

This clone was recorded once. The J gene is TRBJ2-2, the V gene TRBV18; 14 nucleotides align to TRBD2. CDR1 is KGHSH, CDR2 LQKENI, per germline. The CDR3 is made up of 17 amino acids. The junction had 2 bases not matched to a gene; V was cut back by 0 bases and J by 5 bases. CDR3 sequence (DNA): TGTGCCAGCTCACCACCGGGACTAGCGGGAGAAACCGGGGAGCTGTTTTTT. Encoded protein: CASSPPGLAGETGELFF.

As DNA, the CDR3 is TGTGCCAGCAGCCTGGGGGACTTAAACACTGAAGCTTTCTTT. This gives the protein CASSLGDLNTEAFF. The chain carries TRBV6-5 and TRBJ1-1; TRBD1 might be the D (5 bases). V lost 6 bases, J lost 2 bases, and 13 bases lay in between. The CDR3 sequence is 14 residues long. CDR1 and CDR2 (germline): MNHEY, SVGAGI.

V and J are TRBV18 and TRBJ1-5; D is possibly TRBD1 (6 bases). The CDR3 loop spans 16 amino acids. In germline, CDR1 is KGHSH, CDR2 LQKENI. The ends were cut back, 3 bases at V and 2 bases at J, with 14 bases in the middle. CDR3 protein: CASSPTGGRGNQPQHF. CDR3 sequence (DNA): TGTGCCAGCTCACCTACGGGGGGCAGGGGCAATCAGCCCCAGCATTTT.

This sequence joins TRBV19 and TRBJ2-5, with 10 bases matching TRBD1. The CDR3 consists of 14 residues. Per the germline V gene, CDR1 is LNHDA and CDR2 is SQIVND (reference sequence). V shed 5 bases and J 5 bases; nucleotides not matched to a gene: 5. In DNA, the CDR3 is TGTGCCAGTAGTCGACAGGGGGCTTCTGAGACCCAGTACTTC. It specifies CASSRQGASETQYF.

The genes are TRBV7-8 and TRBJ2-5, with a weak D call TRBD2 (7 bases). This CDR3 has 17 residues. Between the trimmed V and J ends, which lost 0 bases and 5 bases, there was a span of 19 bases. Germline V gene sequence: CDR1 SGHVS, CDR2 FQNEAQ. The CDR3 region is CASSLAGGGGLWETQYF. CDR3 sequence (DNA): TGTGCCAGCAGCTTAGCTGGGGGAGGGGGTCTATGGGAGACCCAGTACTTC.

The chain recombines TRBV4-2 with TRBJ1-2; TRBD1 might be the D (5 bases). The V and J ends lost 0 bases and 0 bases respectively, with 8 bases between them. The CDR3 has 15 amino acids. Germline V gene sequence: CDR1 LGHNA, CDR2 YNFKEQ. The CDR3, as DNA: TGTGCCAGCAGCCAAGATCTGACAGCTAACTATGGCTACACCTTC. Residues: CASSQDLTANYGYTF.

V and J are TRBV27 and TRBJ2-6, with D tentatively TRBD2 (5 bases). Germline V gene data show CDR1 as MNHEY and CDR2 as SMNVEV (reference sequence). Trimming pared 4 bases from V and 3 bases from J, leaving 13 bases between. The CDR3 is 16 amino acids. The CDR3 loop reads CASSSPRRYGANVLTF. CDR3 coding DNA: TGTGCCAGCAGTTCACCCCGGAGGTATGGGGCCAACGTCCTGACTTTC. The full variable domain, with the rest looked up from reference TRBV27 and TRBJ2-6, is EAQVTQNPRYLITVTGKKLTVTCSQNMNHEYMSWYRQDPGLGLRQIYYSMNVEVTDKGDVPEGYKVSRKEKRNFPLILESPSPNQTSLYFCASSSPRRYGANVLTFGAGSRLTVL.

The V call is TRBV5-1, the J call TRBJ2-3; D could derive from TRBD1 or TRBD2 (5 bases each). The CDR3 has 16 residues. The V end was cut by 4 bases, the J end by 6 bases, with 21 bases between. Germline V gene data show CDR1 as SGHRS and CDR2 as YFSETQ. The CDR3 bases are TGCGCCAGCAGCCGGCGTACGTCCGGGACCCAGGATACGCAGTATTTT. Translating gives CASSRRTSGTQDTQYF.

This chain links TRBV6-6 with TRBJ1-6; 8 positions agree with TRBD1. Germline V lookup: CDR1 MNHNY, CDR2 SVGAGI (reference sequence). The CDR3 is made up of 13 amino acids. The V gene end was trimmed by 9 bases and the J gene end by 13 bases; junction bases not matched to a gene: 11. CDR3 residues: CASIGQGTSPLHF. The CDR3 nucleotides read TGTGCCAGTATTGGACAGGGAACGTCCCCCCTCCACTTT.

J is TRBJ2-7 and V is TRBV30, with 7 positions matching TRBD2. Germline-derived CDR1 and CDR2 are GTSNPN and SVGIG (reference sequence). The CDR3 sequence is 14 residues long. With V trimmed by 4 bases and J by 2 bases, 8 bases remained unmatched. This chain's CDR3 is CAWKRVGRPYEQYF. The CDR3 DNA sequence: TGTGCCTGGAAGCGGGTCGGGAGGCCCTACGAGCAGTACTTC.

The rearrangement joins TRBV6-1 to TRBJ2-7, with TRBD2 as a possible D gene (6 bases). Trimming took off 0 bases at V and 3 bases at J, with 12 bases between the two ends. This CDR3 has 15 residues. Germline V gene data show CDR1 as MNHNS and CDR2 as SASEGT. The CDR3 DNA reads TGTGCCAGCAGTGAAGCGGGGGGAGGCCGCTACGAGCAGTACTTC. This translates into CASSEAGGGRYEQYF.

The J gene is TRBJ1-1, the V gene TRBV28; D gene unclear. Per germline, CDR1 MDHEN and CDR2 SYDVKM. The V gene lost 5 bases and the J gene lost 4 bases, with 14 bases spanning the gap. This CDR3 is 14 amino acids long. DNA for the CDR3: TGTGCCAGCAGTACCGAGGCGGAGGTCACTGAAGCTTTCTTT. Protein: CASSTEAEVTEAFF.

As regards this clone: Other DNA sequences from this sample encode an identical CDR3 as well. The chain couples TRBV28 to TRBJ2-7; possible D gene TRBD2, 6 bases. The ends were cut back, 4 bases at V and 6 bases at J, with 13 bases in the middle. Germline loops: CDR1 MDHEN, CDR2 SYDVKM. CDR3 size: 13 residues. CDR3 nucleotides: TGTGCCAGCAGTTACGGGGGTACGGGCGAGCAGTACTTC. The encoded protein is CASSYGGTGEQYF.

J is TRBJ2-1 and V is TRBV6-6; 9 positions match TRBD2. CDR1 and CDR2 (germline): MNHNY, SVGAGI (reference sequence). Trimming cost V 6 bases and J 6 bases; bases outside gene matches: 12. This CDR3 has 16 residues. The DNA of the CDR3 is TGTGCCAGCAGAAGTATAGCGGGAGAAATATCCAATGAGCAGTTCTTC. It translates to CASRSIAGEISNEQFF.

This chain connects TRBV5-6 to TRBJ2-7, with 11 nucleotides matching TRBD2. The CDR3 consists of 15 residues. Germline V gene data show CDR1 as SGHDT and CDR2 as YYEEEE. V shed 1 base and J 4 bases; nucleotides not matched to a gene: 4. In DNA, the CDR3 is TGTGCCAGCAGCTTGCCGGGACTAGCGGAATACGAGCAGTACTTC. It is translated as CASSLPGLAEYEQYF.

The chain links TRBV18 to TRBJ2-5; maybe TRBD1 (6 bases). The DNA end favors TRBJ2-7, so the J call may be wrong. Germline assignment: CDR1 KGHSH and CDR2 LQKENI. The CDR3 consists of 16 residues. In nucleotides, the CDR3 is TGTGCCAGCTCACCACGTACAGGGAACCCAGGACACGAGCAGTACTTC. Translation: CASSPRTGNPGHEQYF.

The chain joins TRBV5-1 to TRBJ2-4; 9 bases are shared with TRBD2. The J segment lost 8 bases and the V segment lost 1 base, leaving 4 bases of the junction unmatched. CDR1 SGHRS and CDR2 YFSETQ come from the germline V gene. CDR3 size: 14 residues. The CDR3 DNA follows: TGCGCCAGCAGCTTGTCGGGACTAGCACACATTCAGTACTTC. Translating gives CASSLSGLAHIQYF.

Regarding this clone: Other DNA variants within this sample encode the same CDR3. V and J are TRBV5-1 and TRBJ1-3; tentative D call: TRBD1 (6 bases). The V end lost 3 bases, the J end lost 1 base, and 8 bases lay between the germline ends. The germline CDR1 and CDR2 sequences are SGHRS and YFSETQ. The CDR3 contains 14 residues. The DNA for the CDR3 is TGCGCCAGCAGCTCAGGGGCGTCTGGAAACACCATATATTTT. It specifies CASSSGASGNTIYF.

This clone was counted only a few times. The DNA of the CDR3 is TGTGCCAGCAGCCAGCGGACTAGCGGGAAGGCGGGCATTCAGTACTTC. Its translation: CASSQRTSGKAGIQYF. J is TRBJ2-4 and V is TRBV28; 12 bases are shared with TRBD2. CDR3 length: 16 residues. The V gene end was trimmed by 6 bases and the J gene end by 9 bases; junction bases not matched to a gene: 12. Per germline, CDR1 MDHEN and CDR2 SYDVKM.

Comment on this clone: Other DNA sequences from this sample encode an identical CDR3 as well. The J gene is TRBJ1-2, the V gene TRBV5-4; 7 bases match TRBD1. The CDR3 has 14 residues. Losses at the gene ends were 0 bases for V and 4 bases for J; bases not matched to a gene: 3. Germline V gene data show CDR1 as SGHNT and CDR2 as YYREEE (reference sequence). The CDR3 nucleotides read TGTGCCAGCAGCTTGGACAGGGGATCCTATGGCTACACCTTC. It codes for CASSLDRGSYGYTF.